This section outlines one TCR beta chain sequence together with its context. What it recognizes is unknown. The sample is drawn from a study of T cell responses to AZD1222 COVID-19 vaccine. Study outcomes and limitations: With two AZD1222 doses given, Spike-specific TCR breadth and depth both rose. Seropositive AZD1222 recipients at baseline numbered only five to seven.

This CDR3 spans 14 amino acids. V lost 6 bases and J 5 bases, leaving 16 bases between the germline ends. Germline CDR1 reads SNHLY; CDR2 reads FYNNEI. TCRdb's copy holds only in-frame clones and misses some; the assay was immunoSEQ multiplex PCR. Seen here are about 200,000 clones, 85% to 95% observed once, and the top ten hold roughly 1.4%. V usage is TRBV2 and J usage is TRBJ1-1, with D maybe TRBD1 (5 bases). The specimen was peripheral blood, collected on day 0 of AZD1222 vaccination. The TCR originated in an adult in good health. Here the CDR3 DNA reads TGTGCCAGCAGCCGCGTTCCGGGGGGAACTGAAGCTTTCTTT. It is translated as CASSRVPGGTEAFF.